The next 5 T cell receptor beta chains were all read from a single sample in a study of cytomegalovirus exposure and HLA in healthy donors. A multiplex PCR was run with 60 Vbeta primers and 13 Jbeta primers. Assay: immunoSEQ multiplex PCR; the TCRdb copy retains only in-frame clones and omits some. Of 150,000 or so clones in the sample, around 72% were seen once. Sequencing was done on a sample of PBMCs. These receptors were taken from a man aged 18 to 35 in good health and CMV-seropositive.

The chain recombines TRBV19 with TRBJ2-3, with TRBD2 matching over 7 bases. Germline V CDR1 and CDR2: LNHDA, SQIVND (reference sequence). The V segment lost 4 bases and the J segment 4 bases; nucleotides outside the gene matches: 2. CDR3 size: 13 residues. DNA of the CDR3: TGTGCCAGTAGTAGGCTAGCGGCAGATACGCAGTATTTT. Translating gives CASSRLAADTQYF.

V gene TRBV5-4 combines with J gene TRBJ2-5; tentatively, D is TRBD1 (7 bases). CDR1 is SGHNT and CDR2 is YYREEE in the germline V gene (reference sequence). V lost 4 bases and J lost 5, with 15 bases in between. The CDR3 extends over 14 amino acids. For the CDR3, the DNA is TGTGCCAGCAGCCCCGGGGGACAGCGGGAGACCCAGTACTTC. This encodes CASSPGGQRETQYF. The full variable domain, its missing parts supplied by reference TRBV5-4 and TRBJ2-5, is ETGVTQSPTHLIKTRGQQVTLRCSSQSGHNTVSWYQQALGQGPQFIFQYYREEENGRGNFPPRFSGLQFPNYSSELNVNALELDDSALYLCASSPGGQRETQYFGPGTRLLVL.

This clone occurred a few times. V and J are TRBV19 and TRBJ2-3; TRBD2 aligns across 9 bases. This CDR3 is 21 amino acids long. Per the germline V gene, CDR1 is LNHDA and CDR2 is SQIVND (reference sequence). After removal of 4 bases from V and 6 bases from J, the junction contained 26 bases not matched to a gene. The CDR3 coding sequence is TGTGCCAGTAGTACCCCATCCCCAGGCCATGGACTAGCGCTACTGTGGGATACGCAGTATTTT. Encoded protein: CASSTPSPGHGLALLWDTQYF. Together with reference TRBV19 and TRBJ2-3, the CDR3 gives the full variable domain: DGGITQSPKYLFRKEGQNVTLSCEQNLNHDAMYWYRQDPGQGLRLIYYSQIVNDFQKGDIAEGYSVSREKKESFPLTVTSAQKNPTAFYLCASSTPSPGHGLALLWDTQYFGPGTRLTVL.

This clone was picked up a small number of times. The chain combines TRBV4-3 with TRBJ2-6; D uncertain. CDR3 length: 15 residues. The V and J ends lost 4 bases and 0 bases respectively, with 7 bases between them. CDR1 and CDR2 (germline): LGHNA, YSLEER. The CDR3 DNA follows: TGCGCCAGCAGCCCCCCGCGCTCTGGGGCCAACGTCCTGACTTTC. Its translation is CASSPPRSGANVLTF.

This clone was seen just once. The chain joins TRBV15 to TRBJ1-1; D remains unclear. The germline gives CDR1 LNHNV, CDR2 YYDKDF (reference sequence). V was pared by 0 bases and J by 1 base, with 3 bases between. The CDR3 length is 13 residues. The CDR3 reads CATSRDQNTEAFF. CDR3 coding DNA: TGTGCCACCAGCAGAGATCAGAACACTGAAGCTTTCTTT.